Presented here are 15 T cell receptor beta chains from one specimen sequenced in a study of blood T cell repertoires in COVID-19. Produced via immunoSEQ multiplex PCR; TCRdb's table is partial and in-frame only. The sample has 35,000 to 50,000 clones; around 70% are singletons. Sequenced: peripheral blood. These receptors came from a man older than 75 with acute or convalescent COVID-19.

This clone was recorded only once. The rearrangement links TRBV2 to TRBJ2-2, with 11 bases fitting TRBD2. CDR3 length equals 15 residues. Germline trimming cut 7 bases from V and 5 bases from J; bases unmatched to any gene: 6. Germline V CDR1 and CDR2: SNHLY, FYNNEI. Here the CDR3 DNA reads TGTGCCAGCACTATTAGCGGGAGGGAAACCGGGGAGCTGTTTTTT. Residues: CASTISGRETGELFF.

J is TRBJ1-1 and V is TRBV11-2; the match to TRBD1 covers 7 bases. With 1 base clipped from V and 6 bases from J, the junction kept 2 bases outside the gene matches. CDR3 length: 13 amino acids. The germline CDR1 and CDR2 sequences are SGHAT and FQNNGV. The CDR3 protein is CASSLGDSAEAFF. The CDR3 coding sequence is TGTGCCAGCAGCTTAGGGGACAGTGCTGAAGCTTTCTTT.

The chain uses TRBV7-2 and TRBJ2-1, with a possible D match to TRBD1 (5 bases). Germline V gives CDR1 SGHTA, CDR2 FQGNSA. Trimming stripped 1 base from V and 2 bases from J, with 6 bases between. The CDR3 length is 14 residues. CDR3 DNA: TGTGCCAGCAGCTTAGAGACAGCCTACAATGAGCAGTTCTTC. Translating gives CASSLETAYNEQFF. The full variable domain, rest sourced from reference TRBV7-2 and TRBJ2-1, is GAGVSQSPSNKVTEKGKDVELRCDPISGHTALYWYRQSLGQGLEFLIYFQGNSAPDKSGLPSDRFSAERTGGSVSTLTIQRTQQEDSAVYLCASSLETAYNEQFFGPGTRLTVL.

The V call is TRBV11-2, the J call TRBJ2-1; D perhaps matches TRBD2 (6 bases). The CDR3 consists of 13 residues. Looked up from germline, CDR1 is SGHAT and CDR2 is FQNNGV. V dropped 2 bases and J dropped 8 bases, with 10 bases sitting between them. The CDR3 nucleotides are TGTGCCAGCAGCTTATGGGGGGTTGATGAGCAGTTCTTC. It specifies CASSLWGVDEQFF.

The gene calls are TRBV6-5 and TRBJ2-5; the match to TRBD2 covers 11 bases. Germline CDR1 MNHEY, CDR2 SVGAGI. This CDR3 is built from 15 residues. V gave up 6 bases and J gave up 5 bases; unmatched junction bases: 8. CDR3: CASRPSGGPGETQYF. The CDR3 DNA reads TGTGCCAGCAGACCTAGCGGGGGGCCTGGGGAGACCCAGTACTTC.

This chain connects TRBV11-2 to TRBJ1-5; TRBD1 matches at 10 bases. In germline, CDR1 is SGHAT, CDR2 FQNNGV. The CDR3 extends over 15 amino acids. The V segment lost 0 bases and the J segment 7 bases; nucleotides outside the gene matches: 3. CDR3 amino acids: CASSLDRDRGQPQHF. The CDR3 DNA is TGTGCCAGCAGCTTAGATAGGGACAGGGGACAGCCCCAGCATTTT. The full variable domain, with the rest looked up from reference TRBV11-2 and TRBJ1-5, is EAGVAQSPRYKIIEKRQSVAFWCNPISGHATLYWYQQILGQGPKLLIQFQNNGVVDDSQLPKDRFSAERLKGVDSTLKIQPAKLEDSAVYLCASSLDRDRGQPQHFGDGTRLSIL.

This clone was counted many times. V gene TRBV3-1 (or the pseudogene TRBV3-2) combines with J gene TRBJ1-3; 8 positions match TRBD1. Germline assignment: CDR1 LGHDT and CDR2 YNNKEL (reference sequence). V gave up 3 bases and J gave up 9 bases; unmatched junction bases: 10. This CDR3 contains 15 residues. The CDR3 is CASSQPGQGSGTIYF. For the CDR3, the DNA is TGTGCCAGCAGCCAGCCAGGACAGGGATCGGGCACCATATATTTT.

This clone was found once. The chain joins TRBV7-3 to TRBJ2-5; D is possibly TRBD1 (6 bases). The CDR3 consists of 13 residues. Germline CDR1 reads SGHTA; CDR2 reads FQGTGA. V was shortened by 5 bases and J by 1 base, with 8 bases between the two germline ends. In nucleotides, the CDR3 is TGTGCCAGCAGCAGGGACATCCAAGAGACCCAGTACTTC. Its protein is CASSRDIQETQYF.

This clone occurred a few times. This could be a read error, since a much larger clone is one nucleotide away. The chain carries TRBV9 and TRBJ1-1; D might be TRBD1 (6 bases). The CDR3 length is 14 residues. Germline V CDR1 and CDR2: SGDLS, YYNGEE. Deletions cut 4 bases from V and 0 bases from J, with 10 bases between. CDR3 DNA: TGTGCCAGCAGCAGAGAGGGGGTGAACACTGAAGCTTTCTTT. Its translation is CASSREGVNTEAFF.

This clone came up a few times. This rearrangement joins TRBV5-1 to TRBJ1-4; tentative D call: TRBD1 (6 bases). The CDR3 totals 14 residues. The germline V gene has CDR1 SGHRS and CDR2 YFSETQ. Deletions cut 1 base from V and 4 bases from J, with 8 bases between. The CDR3 protein is CASSLSRGNEKLFF. CDR3 nucleotide sequence: TGCGCCAGCAGCTTGAGCAGGGGTAATGAAAAACTGTTTTTT. Looking up the rest from reference TRBV5-1 and TRBJ1-4 gives the full variable domain: KAGVTQTPRYLIKTRGQQVTLSCSPISGHRSVSWYQQTPGQGLQFLFEYFSETQRNKGNFPGRFSGRQFSNSRSEMNVSTLELGDSALYLCASSLSRGNEKLFFGSGTQLSVL.

The sample holds a few counts of this clone. The rearrangement links TRBV5-1 to TRBJ2-3; 7 positions agree with TRBD2. The CDR3 has 15 amino acids. The ends lost 1 base at V and 2 bases at J; junction bases unmatched: 4. CDR1 and CDR2 from the germline V gene are SGHRS and YFSETQ. CDR3 bases: TGCGCCAGCAGCTTGCTAGCGGATAACACAGATACGCAGTATTTT. Its protein product is CASSLLADNTDTQYF.

The V call is TRBV6-5, the J call TRBJ1-5; D gene uncertain. CDR1 is MNHEY and CDR2 is SVGAGI in the germline V gene. CDR3 length: 12 amino acids. V was pared by 8 bases and J by 4 bases, with 9 bases between. DNA for the CDR3: TGTGCCAGCCGAGGGATGAATCAGCCCCAGCATTTT. This codes for CASRGMNQPQHF.

The chain couples TRBV29-1 to TRBJ2-5, with 9 bases identical to TRBD2. The CDR3 is made up of 14 amino acids. CDR1 and CDR2 from the germline V gene are SQVTM and ANQGSEA. V dropped 4 bases and J dropped 4; count of bases not matched to a gene: 7. The CDR3 sequence is CSVGGGRAAETQYF. DNA of the CDR3: TGCAGCGTTGGGGGCGGGAGGGCGGCAGAGACCCAGTACTTC.

The V and J genes are TRBV24-1 and TRBJ2-5; 8 bases map to TRBD1. Germline V gives CDR1 KGHDR, CDR2 SFDVKD. The CDR3 has 16 residues. V lost 5 bases to trimming and J lost 3 bases; unmatched junction nucleotides: 10. CDR3 DNA: TGTGCCACCAGTGCCAAGGGAGCAGGGGGCAAAGAGACCCAGTACTTC. It codes for CATSAKGAGGKETQYF.

The rearrangement joins TRBV19 to TRBJ2-3; 13 positions match TRBD2. Germline V gives CDR1 LNHDA, CDR2 SQIVND (reference sequence). The CDR3 loop spans 17 amino acids. The ends lost 6 bases at V and 4 bases at J; junction bases unmatched: 10. For the CDR3, the DNA is TGTGCCAGTAGGCCTCCACTAGCGGGAGGGTCCCCAGATACGCAGTATTTT. It is translated as CASRPPLAGGSPDTQYF. The full variable domain, in which reference TRBV19 and TRBJ2-3 provide the parts outside the CDR3, is DGGITQSPKYLFRKEGQNVTLSCEQNLNHDAMYWYRQDPGQGLRLIYYSQIVNDFQKGDIAEGYSVSREKKESFPLTVTSAQKNPTAFYLCASRPPLAGGSPDTQYFGPGTRLTVL.